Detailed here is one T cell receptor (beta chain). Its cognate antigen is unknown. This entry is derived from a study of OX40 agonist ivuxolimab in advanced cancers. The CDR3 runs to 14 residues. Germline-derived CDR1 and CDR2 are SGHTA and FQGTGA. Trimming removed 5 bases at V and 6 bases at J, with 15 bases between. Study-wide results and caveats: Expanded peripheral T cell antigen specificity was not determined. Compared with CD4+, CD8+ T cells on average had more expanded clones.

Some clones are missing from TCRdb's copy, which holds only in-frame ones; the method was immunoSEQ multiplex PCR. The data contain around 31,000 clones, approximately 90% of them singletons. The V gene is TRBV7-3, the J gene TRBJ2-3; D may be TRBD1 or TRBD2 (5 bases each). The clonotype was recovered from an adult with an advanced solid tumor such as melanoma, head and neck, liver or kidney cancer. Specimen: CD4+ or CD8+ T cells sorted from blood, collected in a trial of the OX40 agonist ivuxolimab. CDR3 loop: CASSHGGMSDTQYF. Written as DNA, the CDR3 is TGTGCCAGCAGCCATGGGGGAATGAGCGATACGCAGTATTTT.